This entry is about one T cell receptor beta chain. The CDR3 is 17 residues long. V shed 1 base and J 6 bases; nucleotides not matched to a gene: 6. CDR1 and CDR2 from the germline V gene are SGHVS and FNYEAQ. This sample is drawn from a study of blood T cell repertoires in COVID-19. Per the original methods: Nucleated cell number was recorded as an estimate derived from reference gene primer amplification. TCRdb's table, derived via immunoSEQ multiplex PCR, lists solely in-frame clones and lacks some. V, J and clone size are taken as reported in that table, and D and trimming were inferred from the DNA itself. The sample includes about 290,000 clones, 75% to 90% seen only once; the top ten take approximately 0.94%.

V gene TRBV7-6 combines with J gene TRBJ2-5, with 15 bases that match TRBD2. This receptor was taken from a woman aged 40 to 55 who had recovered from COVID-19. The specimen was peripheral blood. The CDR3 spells CASSLGWTSGGGQTQYF. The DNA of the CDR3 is TGTGCCAGCAGCTTAGGGTGGACTAGCGGGGGGGGACAGACCCAGTACTTC.